This T cell receptor beta chain was recovered during a study of CD8+ T cells in alopecia areata. For the study at large: Tofacitinib therapy lasting 6 to 18 months was followed by 6 months off drug. Findings and caveats of the study: Patients shared TCRs less clearly than mice did, possibly for HLA-related reasons. For lesional scalp, especially alopecia totalis/universalis, clonality was higher than in normal scalp.

Investigators isolated RNA and reverse transcribed it into cDNA to act as the sequencing template. TCRdb's copy holds only in-frame clones and misses some; the assay was immunoSEQ multiplex PCR. Among some 98,000 clones, around 60% were seen once, and the ten largest hold around 15%. Trimming took 11 bases from V and 0 from J, leaving 7 bases between them. The CDR3 runs 11 residues. Germline CDR1 reads SGHTA; CDR2 reads FQGNSA. Treatment specified: oral pan-JAK inhibitor, 5-10 mg twice daily. A note on this clone: Its specificity is unknown.

The TCR sequence derives from a human donor with alopecia areata. The sequencing here drew on CD8+ T cells sorted from blood, taken at week 4, from a patient treated with tofacitinib. The chain is built from TRBV7-2 and TRBJ1-2; D gene uncertain. Here the CDR3 reads CADVPNYGYTF. The CDR3 DNA reads TGTGCCGATGTCCCTAACTATGGCTACACCTTC.